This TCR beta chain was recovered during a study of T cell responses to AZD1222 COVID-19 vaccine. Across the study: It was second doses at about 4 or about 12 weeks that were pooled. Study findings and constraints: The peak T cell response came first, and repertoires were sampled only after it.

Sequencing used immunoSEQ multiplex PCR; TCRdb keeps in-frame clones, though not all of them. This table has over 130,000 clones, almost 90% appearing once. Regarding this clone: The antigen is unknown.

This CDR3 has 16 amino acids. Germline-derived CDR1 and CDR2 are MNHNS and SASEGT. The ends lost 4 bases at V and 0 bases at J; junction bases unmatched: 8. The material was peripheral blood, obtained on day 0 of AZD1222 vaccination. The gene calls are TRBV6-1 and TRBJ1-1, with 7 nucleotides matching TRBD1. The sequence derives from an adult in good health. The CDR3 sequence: CASSGVPGTVNTEAFF. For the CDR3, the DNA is TGTGCCAGCAGTGGCGTGCCCGGGACAGTGAACACTGAAGCTTTCTTT.